Listed below are T cell receptor beta chains from one sample, sequenced in a study of control samples from healthy donors and cancer patients. Profiling relied on immunoSEQ multiplex PCR, and the TCRdb table lists in-frame clones only, not all of them. This table holds roughly 370,000 clones, 80% to 95% found once. The sample consisted of PBMCs. The receptors were gathered from a man between 40 and 49 years old with head and neck cancer. The CDR3 runs from the conserved cysteine through the conserved F or W. A D gene is named only where the DNA matches it firmly. Clone sizes are given selectively: once, few, many, or a class where the clone is expanded.

j_call clone_size v_call d_call cdr3_aa cdr3_nt
TRBJ2-5 - TRBV6-5 - CASRGGGRETQYF TGTGCCAGTCGAGGGGGCGGGAGGGAGACCCAGTACTTC
TRBJ1-2 - TRBV5-1 - CASSLQQIYGYTF TGCGCCAGCAGCTTGCAACAGATCTATGGCTACACCTTC
TRBJ2-7 - TRBV28 TRBD2 CASSPSGITLEQYF TGTGCCAGCAGTCCTAGCGGGATAACACTCGAGCAGTACTTC
TRBJ1-2 - TRBV6-5 TRBD1 CASSRQGGGDGYTF TGTGCCAGCAGCCGACAGGGAGGGGGGGATGGCTACACCTTC
TRBJ1-5 - TRBV9 - CASSAGASRNQPQHF TGTGCCAGCAGCGCCGGGGCGTCGAGAAATCAGCCCCAGCATTTT
TRBJ2-7 - TRBV3-1/TRBV3-2 TRBD2 CASSPRSGDAYEQYF TGTGCCAGCAGCCCCAGAAGCGGGGACGCCTACGAGCAGTACTTC
TRBJ2-7 - TRBV6-5 - CASSYGANSYEQYF TGTGCCAGCAGTTATGGGGCAAACTCCTACGAGCAGTACTTC
TRBJ2-7 - TRBV27 - CASSKPGFEQYF TGTGCCAGCAGTAAACCAGGTTTCGAGCAGTACTTC
TRBJ1-2 - TRBV27 - CASSSGSHGYTF TGTGCCAGCAGTTCGGGGTCCCATGGCTACACCTTC
TRBJ2-3 - TRBV4-1 - CASRSNRGREVDTQYF TGCGCCAGCAGATCGAACAGGGGGCGGGAGGTAGATACGCAGTATTTT
TRBJ1-4 - TRBV5-1 - CASSLVAGPNEKLFF TGCGCCAGCAGCTTGGTGGCAGGGCCTAATGAAAAACTGTTTTTT
TRBJ1-4 - TRBV5-4 - CASSLTGTNEKLFF TGTGCCAGCAGCTTGACAGGGACTAATGAAAAACTGTTTTTT
TRBJ2-1 - TRBV3-1/TRBV3-2 TRBD2 CASSQWGGRSYNEQFF TGTGCCAGCAGCCAATGGGGGGGAAGGTCCTACAATGAGCAGTTCTTC
TRBJ1-4 - TRBV7-2 - CASSLGLGSPNEKLFF TGTGCCAGCAGCTTAGGGCTTGGGAGCCCCAATGAAAAACTGTTTTTT
TRBJ2-2 - TRBV27 - CASSDPGHKTNTGELFF TGTGCCAGCAGTGACCCGGGACATAAAACGAACACCGGGGAGCTGTTTTTT
TRBJ1-1 - TRBV27 TRBD1 CASSAGTVNTEAFF TGTGCCAGCAGTGCCGGGACAGTGAACACTGAAGCTTTCTTT
TRBJ1-2 - TRBV7-8 - CASSFVKDYGYTF TGTGCCAGCAGCTTCGTCAAGGACTATGGCTACACCTTC
TRBJ2-2 - TRBV27 - CASSLKNTGELFF TGTGCCAGCAGTCTCAAGAACACCGGGGAGCTGTTTTTT
TRBJ2-7 - TRBV5-6 TRBD1 CASSPGQGAYEQYF TGTGCCAGCAGCCCCGGACAGGGGGCCTACGAGCAGTACTTC
TRBJ1-2 - TRBV30 - CAWSTLNYGYTF TGTGCCTGGAGTACGTTGAACTATGGCTACACCTTC
TRBJ2-3 - TRBV7-3 TRBD2 CASSYGTSADTQYF TGTGCCAGCAGCTATGGGACTAGCGCAGATACGCAGTATTTT
TRBJ2-5 - TRBV27 - CASSSFYGGPQETQYF TGTGCCAGCAGTTCTTTCTACGGGGGCCCCCAAGAGACCCAGTACTTC
TRBJ2-7 - TRBV28 - CASRQGDYEQYF TGTGCCAGCAGGCAGGGAGACTACGAGCAGTACTTC
TRBJ1-4 - TRBV3-1/TRBV3-2 - CASSQEPTAGGGKLFF TGTGCCAGCAGCCAAGAGCCAACAGCGGGAGGGGGAAAACTGTTTTTT
TRBJ2-5 - TRBV7-2 TRBD2 CASSPGLTAGAIGGTQYF TGTGCCAGCAGCCCCGGCCTTACAGCGGGAGCCATCGGCGGGACCCAGTACTTC
TRBJ2-2 - TRBV9 - CASSVGPSLAVTGELFF TGTGCCAGCAGCGTAGGCCCGTCACTAGCCGTCACCGGGGAGCTGTTTTTT
TRBJ1-1 few TRBV30 TRBD1 CAWRTGSNTEAFF TGTGCCTGGAGGACAGGGTCGAACACTGAAGCTTTCTTT
TRBJ1-1 few TRBV29-1 TRBD1 CSVAGGGSTTEAFF TGCAGCGTTGCAGGGGGGGGATCGACCACTGAAGCTTTCTTT
TRBJ1-1 - TRBV27 - CASALAGGRTEAFF TGTGCCAGCGCCTTGGCGGGGGGCCGCACTGAAGCTTTCTTT
TRBJ1-5 - TRBV5-1 - CASSLGVSGNQPQHF TGCGCCAGCAGCCTGGGGGTAAGTGGCAATCAGCCCCAGCATTTT
TRBJ2-7 few TRBV5-6 TRBD1 CASSSGTGSYEQYF TGTGCCAGCAGCTCCGGGACAGGGTCCTACGAGCAGTACTTC
TRBJ2-7 - TRBV15 TRBD1 CAISKGAPYEQYF TGTGCCATCTCTAAGGGGGCCCCCTACGAGCAGTACTTC
TRBJ1-6 - TRBV7-2 - CASSFPRGSGNSPLHF TGTGCCAGCAGCTTCCCCAGGGGAAGCGGTAATTCACCCCTCCACTTT
TRBJ2-3 - TRBV9 - CASSVTLGDTQYF TGTGCCAGCAGCGTGACCTTGGGTGATACGCAGTATTTT
TRBJ2-2 - TRBV10-1 TRBD2 CASSNSLAGGANTGELFF TGCGCCAGCAGTAACTCACTAGCGGGAGGCGCGAACACCGGGGAGCTGTTTTTT
TRBJ2-1 - TRBV11-2 - CASSLDGNEQFF TGTGCCAGCAGCTTAGACGGGAATGAGCAGTTCTTC
TRBJ1-1 - TRBV7-8 - CASSLQGRNTEAFF TGTGCCAGCAGCTTACAGGGGAGAAACACTGAAGCTTTCTTT
TRBJ1-5 - TRBV2 - CASKPGGANQPQHF TGTGCCAGCAAACCGGGGGGGGCAAATCAGCCCCAGCATTTT
TRBJ1-2 - TRBV6-5 - CASNRGGGDGYTF TGTGCCAGCAACCGAGGGGGTGGGGATGGCTACACCTTC
TRBJ1-2 - TRBV12-3/TRBV12-4 - CASSRGGSYTF TGTGCCAGCTCGAGGGGCGGTAGCTACACCTTC
TRBJ2-3 - TRBV5-4 - CASSLGPVGGNTDTQYF TGTGCCAGCAGCTTGGGCCCCGTTGGCGGGAACACAGATACGCAGTATTTT
TRBJ1-5 once TRBV19 TRBD1 CASSDRGDQPQHF TGTGCCAGTAGCGACAGGGGTGATCAGCCCCAGCATTTT
TRBJ1-2 once TRBV29-1 TRBD1 CSVPQGDYGYTF TGCAGCGTTCCTCAGGGGGACTATGGCTACACCTTC
TRBJ2-7 few TRBV29-1 - CSVQTGFLQYF TGCAGCGTTCAGACAGGTTTCTTGCAGTACTTC
TRBJ1-6 - TRBV19 TRBD1 CASSSGTGVGTPLHF TGTGCCAGTAGTTCCGGGACAGGGGTTGGAACACCCCTCCACTTT
TRBJ1-1 - TRBV30 TRBD1 CAWSGGTAFEAFF TGTGCCTGGAGCGGGGGGACAGCTTTTGAAGCTTTCTTT
TRBJ2-2 - TRBV28 TRBD1 CASSFWTGGTGELFF TGTGCCAGCAGTTTTTGGACAGGGGGCACCGGGGAGCTGTTTTTT
TRBJ2-2 - TRBV27 TRBD2 CASGRADFGELFF TGTGCAAGCGGGAGGGCCGATTTCGGGGAGCTGTTTTTT